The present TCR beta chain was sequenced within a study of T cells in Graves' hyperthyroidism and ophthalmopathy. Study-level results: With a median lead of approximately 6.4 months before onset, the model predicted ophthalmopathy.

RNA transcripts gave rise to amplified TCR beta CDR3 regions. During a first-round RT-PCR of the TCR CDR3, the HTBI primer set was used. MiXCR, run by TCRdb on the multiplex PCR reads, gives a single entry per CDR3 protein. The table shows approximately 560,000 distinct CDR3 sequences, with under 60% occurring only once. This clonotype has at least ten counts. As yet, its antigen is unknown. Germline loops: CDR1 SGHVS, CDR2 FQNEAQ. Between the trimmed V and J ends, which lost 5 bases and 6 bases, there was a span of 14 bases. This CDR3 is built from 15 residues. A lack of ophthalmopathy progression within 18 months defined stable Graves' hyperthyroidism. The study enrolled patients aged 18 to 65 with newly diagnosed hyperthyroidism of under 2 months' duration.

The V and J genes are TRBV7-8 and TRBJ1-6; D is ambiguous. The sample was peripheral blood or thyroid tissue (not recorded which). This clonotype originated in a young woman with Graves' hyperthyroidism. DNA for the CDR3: TGTGCCAGCAGCCTGGTCCGGGCGGGTAATTCACCCCTCCACTTT. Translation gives CASSLVRAGNSPLHF.